These 17 T cell receptor beta chains were sequenced from one sample in a study of tumor-infiltrating lymphocytes in oesophageal squamous cell carcinoma. MiXCR, run by TCRdb on the PCR reads, gives a single entry per CDR3 protein. The sample has 9,500 to 15,000 distinct CDR3 sequences, about 55% seen once. Sequencing input: esophageal tumor tissue. These receptors were obtained from a female donor with esophageal squamous cell carcinoma.

The CDR3 region has the DNA TGTGCCAGCAGCTCAAGGGGGAATCTAGGCTCCTACAATGAGCAGTTCTTC. Its protein is CASSSRGNLGSYNEQFF. This rearrangement joins TRBV7-3 to TRBJ2-1, with a weak D call TRBD1 (6 bases). V shed 4 bases and J shed 0 bases, with 16 bases lying between them. The CDR3 runs 17 residues. The germline V gene has CDR1 SGHTA and CDR2 FQGTGA.

CDR3 sequence (DNA): TGTGCCAGCAGCCCCCCTGGGGGAAACTATGGCTACACCTTC. As protein: CASSPPGGNYGYTF. This chain links TRBV6-1 with TRBJ1-2, with a possible D match to TRBD1 (5 bases). The CDR3 runs 14 residues. Germline lookup yields CDR1 MNHNS and CDR2 SASEGT. Trimming cost V 6 bases and J 2 bases, with 13 bases left between them.

This clonotype was seen only a few times. This chain uses TRBV7-6 with TRBJ2-6; D gene ambiguous. V lost 1 base and J lost 2, with 9 bases in between. Germline values: CDR1 SGHVS, CDR2 FNYEAQ. The CDR3 spans 16 residues. DNA of the CDR3: TGTGCCAGCAGCTTAGAGTACAAGGCTGGGGCCAACGTCCTGACTTTC. This codes for CASSLEYKAGANVLTF.

The rearrangement links TRBV12-3 or TRBV12-4 to TRBJ2-3, with a tentative D call TRBD1 (5 bases). The CDR3 has 17 amino acids. Trimming took 2 bases from V and 0 from J, leaving 15 bases between them. DNA of the CDR3: TGTGCCAGCAGTTTAAGGGGCCAGCCCCCTAGCACAGATACGCAGTATTTT. This encodes CASSLRGQPPSTDTQYF.

Sample share makes this clonotype large. At one boundary the junction diverges from the germline segment, which might be a read error. The CDR3 nucleotides are TGTGCTAGCAGCATTGAACAGGGCCACTATGGCTACACCTTC. Translated: CASSIEQGHYGYTF. This sequence joins TRBV7-7 and TRBJ1-2; the D gene is possibly TRBD1 (6 bases). The V gene's germline CDR1 is SSHAT and CDR2 FNYEAQ (reference sequence). There are 14 residues in the CDR3. The full variable domain, rest sourced from reference TRBV7-7 and TRBJ1-2, is GAGVSQSPRYKVTKRGQDVTLRCDPISSHATLYWYQQALGQGPEFLTYFNYEAQPDKSGLPSDRFSAERPEGSISTLTIQRTEQRDSAMYRCASSIEQGHYGYTFGSGTRLTVV.

This clonotype was seen a handful of times. The rearrangement joins TRBV7-9 to TRBJ2-3; 8 nucleotides line up with TRBD2. With 5 bases clipped from V and 5 bases from J, the junction kept 6 bases outside the gene matches. The CDR3 runs 14 residues. Germline V CDR1 and CDR2: SEHNR, FQNEAQ (reference sequence). The CDR3 here is CASSLGLAGDTQYF. The DNA for the CDR3 is TGTGCCAGCAGCCTTGGACTAGCAGGAGATACGCAGTATTTT.

The CDR3 here is CASSLAHSSRGNTIYF. The DNA of the CDR3 is TGTGCCAGCAGCTTAGCACACAGTTCTAGAGGAAACACCATATATTTT. This chain connects TRBV7-2 to TRBJ1-3; D is undetermined. CDR1 is SGHTA and CDR2 is FQGNSA in the germline V gene. The CDR3 totals 16 residues. Trimming took 0 bases from V and 4 from J, leaving 13 bases between them.

V gene TRBV7-2 combines with J gene TRBJ2-5; 7 nucleotides align to TRBD2. This CDR3 contains 16 residues. Germline V gene sequence: CDR1 SGHTA, CDR2 FQGNSA. The V gene end was trimmed by 4 bases and the J gene end by 11 bases; junction bases not matched to a gene: 19. For the CDR3, the DNA is TGTGCCAGCAGCTGGCGACTAGCAAGTAATCACAATGAGCAGTACTTC. Translated, it gives CASSWRLASNHNEQYF. Combining the CDR3 with reference TRBV7-2 and TRBJ2-5 gives the whole variable domain GAGVSQSPSNKVTEKGKDVELRCDPISGHTALYWYRQSLGQGLEFLIYFQGNSAPDKSGLPSDRFSAERTGGSVSTLTIQRTQQEDSAVYLCASSWRLASNHNEQYFGPGTRLLVL.

By sample share, this clonotype is medium-sized. The gene calls are TRBV28 and TRBJ2-7; tentative D call: TRBD2 (6 bases). Trimming took 7 bases from V and 0 from J, leaving 19 bases between them. The CDR3 has 16 residues. The germline V gene encodes CDR1 MDHEN and CDR2 SYDVKM. As DNA, the CDR3 is TGTGCCAGCACGTCCTCCGGGACTCCTAACTCCTACGAGCAGTACTTC. Encoded protein: CASTSSGTPNSYEQYF. Full variable domain (missing parts from reference TRBV28 and TRBJ2-7): DVKVTQSSRYLVKRTGEKVFLECVQDMDHENMFWYRQDPGLGLRLIYFSYDVKMKEKGDIPEGYSVSREKKERFSLILESASTNQTSMYLCASTSSGTPNSYEQYFGPGTRLTVT.

CDR3 bases: TGTGCCAGCAGTTACGATTACCGCTACAATGAGCAGTTCTTC. This translates into CASSYDYRYNEQFF. The rearrangement joins TRBV6-6 to TRBJ2-3; D unclear. TRBJ2-1 explains the end of the DNA better; the J call may be wrong. This CDR3 is 14 amino acids long. CDR1 and CDR2 (germline): MNHNY, SVGAGI (reference sequence).

CDR3 nucleotides: TGTGCCAGCAAGCCAGATCAGGGACAGCGTTCCTACAATGAGCAGTTCTTC. This sequence encodes CASKPDQGQRSYNEQFF. The gene calls are TRBV6-1 and TRBJ2-1; TRBD1 aligns across 7 bases. Per germline, CDR1 MNHNS and CDR2 SASEGT. The J segment lost 1 base and the V segment lost 7 bases, leaving 13 bases of the junction unmatched. The CDR3 is 17 amino acids.

The table lists this clonotype with a few counts. The chain is built from TRBV7-2 and TRBJ1-2, with D uncertain. V lost 1 base and J lost 1, with 7 bases in between. The CDR3 extends over 14 amino acids. CDR1 and CDR2 (germline): SGHTA, FQGNSA. In DNA, the CDR3 is TGTGCCAGCAGCTTAGGTCCCGGTAACTATGGCTACACCTTC. As protein: CASSLGPGNYGYTF.

By frequency in the sample, this clonotype is medium-sized. The genes are TRBV27 and TRBJ1-4, with TRBD1 identical over 7 bases. J gave up 7 bases and V 6 bases, and 8 bases lay outside the gene matches. The CDR3 contains 14 residues. Germline CDR1 and CDR2: MNHEY and SMNVEV (reference sequence). This CDR3 reads CASRRGGFSEKLFF. CDR3 coding DNA: TGTGCCAGCAGAAGAGGGGGCTTTAGTGAAAAACTGTTTTTT.

The chain combines TRBV12-3 or TRBV12-4 with TRBJ2-7; no reliable D call. The CDR3 totals 14 residues. The V gene lost 3 bases and the J gene lost 5 bases, with 14 bases spanning the gap. The DNA for the CDR3 is TGTGCCAGCAGTTTCCTAGTGGTGCGGAACGAGCAGTACTTC. Its protein product is CASSFLVVRNEQYF.

Relative to its sample, this clonotype is large. The CDR3 DNA reads as TGTGCCAGCAGCCAACAAAGCGGGAGCTCATACGAGCAGTACTTC. Translating gives CASSQQSGSSYEQYF. The genes are TRBV7-2 and TRBJ2-7; 8 positions agree with TRBD2. Germline V gene data show CDR1 as SGHTA and CDR2 as FQGNSA. After removal of 5 bases from V and 4 bases from J, the junction contained 10 bases not matched to a gene. The CDR3 is made up of 15 amino acids.

This clonotype was seen only once. This chain uses TRBV11-1 with TRBJ2-4; D remains ambiguous. V was trimmed by 4 bases and J by 1 base, leaving 17 bases between them. The CDR3 length is 17 residues. The germline CDR1 and CDR2 sequences are SGHAT and FQDESV (reference sequence). The CDR3 sequence is CASSSSVGYGAKNIQYF. The CDR3 DNA reads as TGTGCCAGCAGCTCAAGTGTTGGGTACGGGGCCAAAAACATTCAGTACTTC.

The CDR3 reads CASSGPGGREQYF. The CDR3 coding sequence is TGTGCCAGCAGTGGTCCGGGAGGCAGGGAGCAGTACTTC. The V and J genes are TRBV12-3 or TRBV12-4 and TRBJ2-7, with 7 bases identical to TRBD2. Trimming removed 5 bases from V and 7 bases from J; junction bases left unmatched: 8. This CDR3 is 13 amino acids long.